This T cell receptor (beta chain) was identified during a study of shared clonotypes between healthy human individuals. Clones were sequenced by immunoSEQ multiplex PCR, and TCRdb holds only the in-frame ones, with some missing. This repertoire shows hundreds of thousands of clones, 74% found once; its top ten account for approximately 1.8%. The V end lost 8 bases, the J end lost 2 bases, and 22 bases lay between the germline ends. The CDR3 loop spans 17 amino acids. Per the germline V gene, CDR1 is SGDLS and CDR2 is YYNGEE. The clonotype was recovered from a woman in her 30s in good health. V gene TRBV9 combines with J gene TRBJ2-2, with TRBD2 as a possible D gene (6 bases). Sequenced material: memory CD4+ T cells sorted from blood. Subset described: CD45RA-negative fraction. The CDR3 sequence: CASEFPLWRGNTGELFF. CDR3 coding DNA: TGTGCCAGTGAGTTTCCCCTGTGGAGGGGTAACACCGGGGAGCTGTTTTTT. Full variable domain (outside the CDR3, taken from reference TRBV9 and TRBJ2-2): DSGVTQTPKHLITATGQRVTLRCSPRSGDLSVYWYQQSLDQGLQFLIQYYNGEERAKGNILERFSAQQFPDLHSELNLSSLELGDSALYFCASEFPLWRGNTGELFFGEGSRLTVL.